A selection of T cell receptor beta chains follows, all from one sample in a study of sequential checkpoint blockade in melanoma. Measured with immunoSEQ multiplex PCR; TCRdb has only the in-frame clones, and not every one. This sample yields 35,000 to 50,000 clones, of which roughly 85% are seen a single time; roughly 12% belongs to the top ten. Sequenced here: CD8+ T cells sorted from blood (inferred from file names), sampled from a patient given nivolumab and ipilimumab in sequence. These receptors all stem from a human donor with melanoma. The CDR3 runs from the conserved cysteine through the conserved F or W. D genes are given only for firm matches. The size of a clone is reported for some rows only, either as once, few or many, or as a class for expanded clones.

TRBJ2-6,.,TRBV15,.,TGTGCCACCAGCCTCGAGGTCTCTGGGGCCAACGTCCTGACTTTC,CATSLEVSGANVLTF
TRBJ2-2,.,TRBV6-1,.,TGTGCCAGCAAATTACAGGACCTAGAGATCGAAATGTTTTTT,CASKLQDLEIEMFF
TRBJ1-1,.,TRBV5-1,.,TGCGCCAGCAGCATGGGGGCGGAAGCTTTCTTT,CASSMGAEAFF
TRBJ2-7,TRBD1,TRBV28,.,TGTGCCAGCAGTTTTCGGGGGACAGGCCCCGGGTACGAGCAGTACTTC,CASSFRGTGPGYEQYF
TRBJ1-1,.,TRBV4-2,.,TGTGCCAGCAGCCCTACAGAGAGCATGAACACTGAAGCTTTCTTT,CASSPTESMNTEAFF
TRBJ2-3,TRBD2,TRBV30,once,TGTGCCTGGAGTTTTGGGACTAGCGGGACGGAAGATACGCAGTATTTT,CAWSFGTSGTEDTQYF
TRBJ2-7,TRBD2,TRBV19,.,TGTGCCAGTAGTCTCGGGACTAGTTCCTACGAGCAGTACTTC,CASSLGTSSYEQYF
TRBJ2-1,TRBD2,TRBV2,.,TGTGCCAGCAGTGTCCATGTACTAGCGGGAGAATTTACTGAGCAGTTCTTC,CASSVHVLAGEFTEQFF
TRBJ2-1,TRBD2,TRBV6-6,.,TGTGCCAGCAGTTATCGGGGGGACTCCTACAATGAGCAGTTCTTC,CASSYRGDSYNEQFF
TRBJ1-6,.,TRBV7-9,.,TGTGCCAGCAGCTTAGGGGGGGATTCACCCCTCCACTTT,CASSLGGDSPLHF
TRBJ2-7,TRBD2,TRBV25-1,.,TGTGCCAGCAGTGAATATTCGACTAGCGGCGAGGGGGAGCAGTACTTC,CASSEYSTSGEGEQYF
TRBJ2-1,TRBD2,TRBV28,once,TGTGCCAGCAGTTTCAGTACTAGCGGGAGGAGCAACAATGAGCAGTTCTTC,CASSFSTSGRSNNEQFF
TRBJ1-2,.,TRBV5-1,.,TGCGCCAGCAGCTGGCCGGACGGGGACTATGGCTACACCTTC,CASSWPDGDYGYTF
TRBJ2-1,TRBD2,TRBV10-3,.,TGTGCCAGTAGCGGGAGTGAAAATGAGCAGTTCTTC,CASSGSENEQFF
TRBJ2-1,TRBD2,TRBV29-1,once,TGCAGCGTCGTAGCGGGGAATTACAATGAGCAGTTCTTC,CSVVAGNYNEQFF
TRBJ2-7,TRBD2,TRBV4-1,.,TGCGCCAGCAGCCAAGATCACATAGCGGGAGTCGACGAGCAGTACTTC,CASSQDHIAGVDEQYF
TRBJ1-2,.,TRBV6-5,.,TGTGCCAGCAGTTCTACAGGGCTAGGGGGCTACACCTTC,CASSSTGLGGYTF
TRBJ2-6,TRBD1,TRBV27,.,TGTGCCAGCAGTCCGAGGGGGCCCTCTGGGGCCAACGTCCTGACTTTC,CASSPRGPSGANVLTF
TRBJ2-3,TRBD2,TRBV7-6,.,TGTGCCAGCAGCTTTATGCTAGCGGGAGGAGATACGCAGTATTTT,CASSFMLAGGDTQYF
TRBJ2-3,TRBD2,TRBV7-7,.,TGTGCCAGCAGCCCCCGGGGAGGGCCGTCGGGGGCAGATACGCAGTATTTT,CASSPRGGPSGADTQYF
TRBJ2-2,TRBD2,TRBV6-1,once,TGTGCCAGCAGGAGTAGCGGGAGATCAAGGGGGGAGCTGTTTTTT,CASRSSGRSRGELFF
TRBJ1-2,TRBD1,TRBV7-9,.,TGTGCCAGCACCCAAATCCTGGGACAGGGCGATGGCTACACCTTC,CASTQILGQGDGYTF
TRBJ2-1,.,TRBV5-6,.,TGTGCCAGCAGCCCGGGGACAGAGCAGTTCTTC,CASSPGTEQFF
TRBJ2-1,.,TRBV5-5,.,TGTGCCAGCAGCCTACAGACGAACAATGAGCAGTTCTTC,CASSLQTNNEQFF
TRBJ2-7,TRBD2,TRBV18,.,TGTGCCAGCTCCCCCGGGGGAGGGGCGGGGGAGCAGTACTTC,CASSPGGGAGEQYF
TRBJ2-1,TRBD2,TRBV5-4,once,TGTGCCAGCACCCCGGGACTACCCAACAATGAGCAGTTCTTC,CASTPGLPNNEQFF
TRBJ2-2,TRBD1,TRBV27,.,TGTGCCAGCAGTTTTTTGGGGTGGGGACAGGGGGATGCCGGGGAGCTGTTTTTT,CASSFLGWGQGDAGELFF
TRBJ2-7,.,TRBV27,.,TGTGCCAGCAGTTTATCCCGGAGCTACGAGCAGTACTTC,CASSLSRSYEQYF
TRBJ1-4,TRBD1,TRBV5-8,once,TGTGCCAGCACCTCTACGGACAGGGCCCCCTTTAGAGAAAAACTGTTTTTT,CASTSTDRAPFREKLFF
TRBJ2-1,.,TRBV29-1,.,TGCAGCGTTGCTACTAGGCTGTACAATGAGCAGTTCTTC,CSVATRLYNEQFF
TRBJ1-1,TRBD1,TRBV9,.,TGTGCCAGCAGCATGAACCGGGACAGGGACACTGAAGCTTTCTTT,CASSMNRDRDTEAFF
TRBJ2-1,TRBD2,TRBV10-2,.,TGCGCCAGCGGTCGGTTAGCGGGAGGTATCGACAATGAGCAGTTCTTC,CASGRLAGGIDNEQFF
TRBJ1-5,.,TRBV4-1,.,TGCGCCAGCAGCCTTATCACGGGTAGCAATCAGCCCCAGCATTTT,CASSLITGSNQPQHF
TRBJ2-3,TRBD2,TRBV30,.,TGTGCCTGGAGTGTACTGGGCGGGAGGGGGGCAGATACGCAGTATTTT,CAWSVLGGRGADTQYF
TRBJ2-2,.,TRBV7-9,.,TGTGCCAGCAGGCCAGAGAGGGAGATTTACACCGGGGAGCTGTTTTTT,CASRPEREIYTGELFF
TRBJ2-2,.,TRBV27,.,TGTGCCAGCAGTTTATTCCCGACGGGCACCGGGGAGCTGTTTTTT,CASSLFPTGTGELFF
TRBJ2-2,TRBD1,TRBV19,once,TGTGCCAGTAGTATAGGGCAGGGGGCAGGCGGGGAGCTGTTTTTT,CASSIGQGAGGELFF
TRBJ2-1,TRBD1,TRBV18,.,TGTGCCAGCTCGTACCGACAGGGGAAAGCCTACAATGAGCAGTTCTTC,CASSYRQGKAYNEQFF
TRBJ2-1,.,TRBV29-1,.,TGCAGCGTTGAAGGCGTGGGAACGGGGACGGGGGGCGGTGAGCAGTTCTTC,CSVEGVGTGTGGGEQFF
TRBJ2-5,TRBD1,TRBV19,.,TGTGCCAGTAGTAGCGGGACAGGGTCCCAAGAGACCCAGTACTTC,CASSSGTGSQETQYF
TRBJ2-1,TRBD2,TRBV9,.,TGTGCCAGCATGGGGACTAGCGGGAGCTATGAGCAGTTCTTC,CASMGTSGSYEQFF
TRBJ1-2,.,TRBV4-1,.,TGCGCCAGCAGCCAAGATCGGGCAGGGCCGGGCTACACCTTC,CASSQDRAGPGYTF
TRBJ2-7,TRBD1,TRBV29-1,.,TGCAGCGTGGGGACAGAATTCTACGAGCAGTACTTC,CSVGTEFYEQYF
TRBJ1-5,TRBD1,TRBV23-1,.,TGCGCCAGCGGGGATCGGGTGGGGCAGGGGGGAACAGGTAGCAATCAGCCCCAGCATTTT,CASGDRVGQGGTGSNQPQHF
TRBJ1-5,TRBD1,TRBV2,.,TGTGCCAGCAGTGGGGGACAGGGAGGGCAGCCCCAGCATTTT,CASSGGQGGQPQHF
TRBJ2-3,TRBD1,TRBV27,.,TGTGCCAGCAGTTTATATACAGGGGCCACAGATACGCAGTATTTT,CASSLYTGATDTQYF
TRBJ2-6,.,TRBV27,.,TGTGCCAGCACCAGACACCCCTCTGGGGCCAACGTCCTGACTTTC,CASTRHPSGANVLTF
TRBJ2-2,.,TRBV6-1,.,TGTGCCAGCAGTGCCATCGCTCGACTAGGCGGGGAGCTGTTTTTT,CASSAIARLGGELFF
TRBJ2-1,.,TRBV4-2,.,TGTGCCAGCAGCCAATCCGGGACATCGGTTGAGCAGTTCTTC,CASSQSGTSVEQFF
TRBJ2-3,TRBD2,TRBV27,.,TGTGCCAGCAGTTTATTAGCGGGAAGGGCAGATACGCAGTATTTT,CASSLLAGRADTQYF
TRBJ2-3,TRBD1,TRBV27,few,TGTGCCAGCAGTTTACCCCGGGACAGGGGGCAAGATACGCAGTATTTT,CASSLPRDRGQDTQYF
TRBJ1-5,.,TRBV6-4,.,TGTGCCAGCAGGGGAGTCACGAGCAATCAGCCCCAGCATTTT,CASRGVTSNQPQHF
TRBJ1-1,.,TRBV27,.,TGTGCCAGCAGTTTAGGCCCCGGGGGAGGCACTGAAGCTTTCTTT,CASSLGPGGGTEAFF
TRBJ1-2,.,TRBV27,.,TGTGCCAGCAGTTTACGGGGGGCGGCTAACTATGGCTACACCTTC,CASSLRGAANYGYTF
TRBJ1-3,TRBD1,TRBV6-5,.,TGTGCCAGCAGTTACTCGGACAGGGCTGACACCATATATTTT,CASSYSDRADTIYF
TRBJ1-5,.,TRBV19,.,TGTGCCAGTAGTTACGGGACACCAAATCAGCCCCAGCATTTT,CASSYGTPNQPQHF